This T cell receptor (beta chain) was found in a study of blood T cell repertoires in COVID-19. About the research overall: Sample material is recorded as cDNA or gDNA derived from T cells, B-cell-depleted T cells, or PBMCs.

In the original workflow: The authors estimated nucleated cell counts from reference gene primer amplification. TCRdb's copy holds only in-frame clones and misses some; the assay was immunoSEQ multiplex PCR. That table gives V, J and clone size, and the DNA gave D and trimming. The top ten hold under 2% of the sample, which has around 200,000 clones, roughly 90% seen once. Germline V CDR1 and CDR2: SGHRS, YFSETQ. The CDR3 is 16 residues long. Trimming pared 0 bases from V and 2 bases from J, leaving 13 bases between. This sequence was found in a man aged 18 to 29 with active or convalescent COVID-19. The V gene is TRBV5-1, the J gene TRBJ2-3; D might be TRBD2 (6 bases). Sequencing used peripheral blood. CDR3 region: CASSLVVGGATDTQYF. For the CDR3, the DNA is TGCGCCAGCAGCTTGGTAGTTGGCGGGGCCACAGATACGCAGTATTTT.